A single sample gave rise to the 21 T cell receptor beta chains below, sequenced in a study of T cell clonality in common variable immunodeficiency. Study-wide points: In common variable immunodeficiency, TCR beta chains reportedly carried fewer deletions and N-nucleotide insertions.

The assay was immunoSEQ multiplex PCR, and TCRdb's table has in-frame clones only and misses some. The sample yields 25,000 to 30,000 clones, without any singletons. Their antigen targets remain unknown. The sequenced sample consisted of peripheral blood mononuclear cells. The source of these receptors is a human donor with common variable immunodeficiency.

As to this clone: The read ends 3 residues before the CDR3 terminus; that terminus is restored from the germline J gene. The chain is built from TRBV19 and TRBJ2-4, with TRBD1 as a possible D gene (5 bases). Germline CDR1 LNHDA, CDR2 SQIVND (reference sequence). The CDR3 is 14 amino acids. Trimming took off 5 bases at V and 3 bases at J, with 11 bases between the two ends. The CDR3 sequence is CASSPRVGKNIQYF. CDR3 bases read: TGTGCCAGTAGTCCCAGGGTTGGCAAAAACATT.

Comments on this clone: With the read ending 3 residues before the CDR3 end, the germline J gene is used to fill in that end. This chain links TRBV7-9 with TRBJ1-1, with 9 bases aligning to TRBD1. This CDR3 comprises 12 residues. The germline CDR1 and CDR2 sequences are SEHNR and FQNEAQ (reference sequence). This CDR3 reads CASSLGQGRAFF. Partial CDR3 DNA: TGTGCCAGCAGCTTGGGACAGGGACGC.

About this clone itself: The read falls 3 residues short of the CDR3 end, and the missing part is taken from the germline J gene. This chain uses TRBV7-9 with TRBJ2-7, with D perhaps TRBD1 (5 bases). The CDR3 length is 12 residues. The germline CDR1 and CDR2 sequences are SEHNR and FQNEAQ (reference sequence). Between the trimmed V and J ends, which lost 7 bases and 5 bases, there was a span of 12 bases. The CDR3 DNA, read in part, is TGTGCCAGCACTGTCACAGGAAACGAG. Its protein is CASTVTGNE. The entire CDR3 is CASTVTGNEQYF.

In its sample, this clone was seen a few times. The read halts 3 residues ahead of the CDR3 end, with the missing end drawn from the germline J gene. V is TRBV6-2 or TRBV6-3 and J is TRBJ1-1; D remains unclear. This CDR3 is 12 amino acids long. Per germline, CDR1 MNHEY and CDR2 SVGEGT. The CDR3 DNA, read in part, is TGTGCCAGCAGTTACAATCGGGGAAAA. Protein: CASSYNRGK. In full, the CDR3 is CASSYNRGKAFF.

Turning to this clone: Read coverage stops 3 residues before the CDR3 terminus; the germline J gene supplies the remainder. The chain carries TRBV7-9 and TRBJ1-4; D remains unclear. The CDR3 spans 14 residues. Trimming removed 2 bases at V and 3 bases at J, with 7 bases between. CDR1 and CDR2 (germline): SEHNR, FQNEAQ (reference sequence). CDR3 in amino acids: CASSLNGPNEKLFF. CDR3 DNA, as far as it was read: TGTGCCAGCAGCTTAAACGGTCCTAATGAAAAA.

This clone was picked up a small number of times. The read finishes 3 residues shy of the CDR3 end, and the germline J gene is used to complete it. The chain recombines TRBV18 with TRBJ2-7; no clear D. CDR1 and CDR2 (germline): KGHSH, LQKENI. The ends were cut back, 8 bases at V and 0 bases at J, with 5 bases in the middle. The CDR3 consists of 11 residues. The part of the CDR3 DNA that was read is TGTGCCAGCACAAGCTCCTACGAG. Residues: CASTSSYE. The CDR3 in its entirety is CASTSSYEQYF.

Comments on this clone: The sequenced fragment ends 3 residues before the CDR3 boundary, so the rest is inferred from the germline J gene. The chain uses TRBV7-9 and TRBJ1-1, with 7 positions matching TRBD1. Trimming cost V 5 bases and J 3 bases; bases outside gene matches: 3. This CDR3 spans 13 amino acids. CDR1 and CDR2 from the germline V gene are SEHNR and FQNEAQ (reference sequence). CDR3 sequence reads: CASSRDSYTEAFF. CDR3 bases read: TGTGCCAGCAGCCGGGACAGCTACACTGAA.

This clone was seen only a few times. The sequence runs out 3 residues before the end of the CDR3; the remainder is reconstructed from the germline J gene. The chain joins TRBV7-2 to TRBJ2-7; 9 bases align to TRBD2. CDR1 is SGHTA, CDR2 FQGNSA, per germline. The CDR3 spans 14 residues. The trim removed 1 base at V and 2 bases at J, leaving 0 bases unmatched. The CDR3 bases that were read are TGTGCCAGCAGCTTAGAGCGGGGGGCCTACGAG. The encoded protein is CASSLERGAYE. The full CDR3 protein is CASSLERGAYEQYF.

In regard to this clone: The read comes to an end 3 residues before the CDR3 does, leaving the germline J gene to fill in the end. This chain uses TRBV18 with TRBJ1-1; 8 bases line up with TRBD1. The CDR3 runs to 13 residues. V was clipped by 6 bases and J by 4 bases; unmatched bases: 4. Germline V gene data show CDR1 as KGHSH and CDR2 as LQKENI. The sequenced CDR3 bases are TGTGCCAGCTCCCTCGACAGGGGCACTGAA. This codes for CASSLDRGTE. The whole CDR3 region reads CASSLDRGTEAFF. The whole variable domain, filled in from reference TRBV18 and TRBJ1-1, reads NAGVMQNPRHLVRRRGQEARLRCSPMKGHSHVYWYRQLPEEGLKFMVYLQKENIIDESGMPKERFSAEFPKEGPSILRIQQVVRGDSAAYFCASSLDRGTEAFFGQGTRLTVV.

Remarks on this clone: The read comes to an end 3 residues before the CDR3 does, leaving the germline J gene to fill in the end. The V call is TRBV7-2, the J call TRBJ1-5, with no clear D. Germline assignment: CDR1 SGHTA and CDR2 FQGNSA. The ends were cut back, 3 bases at V and 4 bases at J, with 7 bases in the middle. The CDR3 covers 13 residues. The sequenced CDR3 bases are TGTGCCAGCAGCTTGAATAGTAATCAGCCC. It translates to CASSLNSNQP. The CDR3 reads in full as CASSLNSNQPQHF.

Concerning this clone: The CDR3 end is not reached by the read, which stops 3 residues before it; the germline J gene fills it in. The genes are TRBV2 and TRBJ2-1, with 7 bases matching TRBD1. The V gene end was trimmed by 4 bases and the J gene end by 2 bases; junction bases not matched to a gene: 2. Germline CDR1 is SNHLY and CDR2 is FYNNEI. The CDR3 is made up of 14 amino acids. The CDR3 reads CASSVGTAYNEQFF. CDR3 DNA, as far as it was read: TGTGCCAGCAGTGTAGGGACAGCCTACAATGAG.

Points on this clone: Coverage ceases 3 residues before the CDR3 finishes, and the germline J gene fills in the end. This chain uses TRBV6-2 or TRBV6-3 with TRBJ2-1; 9 bases fit TRBD2. The ends lost 6 bases at V and 5 bases at J; junction bases unmatched: 14. CDR3 length: 17 residues. CDR1 is MNHEY, CDR2 SVGEGT, per germline. CDR3 loop: CASSPQVVIAGDNEQFF. Partial CDR3 DNA: TGTGCCAGCAGCCCCCAGGTGGTAATAGCGGGGGACAATGAG.

Of note for this clone: The read stops 3 residues short of the end of the CDR3; the missing end is completed from the germline J gene. The chain is built from TRBV6-4 and TRBJ1-6, with no clear D. The CDR3 runs to 13 residues. Trimming cost V 2 bases and J 5 bases, with 4 bases left between them. Germline values: CDR1 MRHNA, CDR2 SNTAGT. The CDR3 here is CASSDRDNSPLHF. The sequenced CDR3 bases are TGTGCCAGCAGTGACAGGGATAATTCACCC.

This clone was detected only a few times. The CDR3 end falls 3 residues outside the read, so it is completed with the germline J gene. The gene calls are TRBV7-6 and TRBJ1-4; 8 bases map to TRBD1. The CDR3 length is 15 residues. Germline loops: CDR1 SGHVS, CDR2 FNYEAQ. The trim removed 7 bases at V and 4 bases at J, leaving 8 bases unmatched. The chain's CDR3 is CASTIRTGLNEKLFF. CDR3 DNA, as far as it was read: TGTGCCAGCACCATAAGGACAGGGCTTAATGAAAAA.

At least ten counts were recorded for this clone. Read data end 3 residues before the CDR3 end; the end is taken from the germline J gene. The V call is TRBV5-1, the J call TRBJ1-4; D is unresolved. Germline lookup yields CDR1 SGHRS and CDR2 YFSETQ. The CDR3 loop spans 15 amino acids. V lost 1 base, J lost 2 bases, and 9 bases lay in between. CDR3 DNA, as far as it was read: TGCGCCAGCAGCTTGACGGGGTGGACTAATGAAAAA. Translating it yields CASSLTGWTNEK. The CDR3, in full, reads CASSLTGWTNEKLFF.

This clone was detected many times. CDR3 protein: CASTGTASSYEQYF. The CDR3 DNA, read in part, is TGTGCCAGCACCGGGACAGCGTCCTCCTACGAG. The gene calls are TRBV28 and TRBJ2-7; 7 bases fit TRBD1. The read comes to an end 3 residues before the CDR3 does, leaving the germline J gene to fill in the end. This CDR3 region has 14 residues. The germline V gene has CDR1 MDHEN and CDR2 SYDVKM. With 7 bases clipped from V and 0 bases from J, the junction kept 6 bases outside the gene matches.

This clone was observed a handful of times. The CDR3 here is CSASESGPEQYF. CDR3 bases read: TGCAGTGCTAGCGAGAGTGGCCCCGAG. The rearrangement uses TRBV20-1 and TRBJ2-7; no clear D. The read terminates 3 residues before the CDR3 end, so the remaining end is supplied by the germline J gene. The V gene's germline CDR1 is DFQATT and CDR2 SNEGSKA (reference sequence). V lost 3 bases and J 6 bases, leaving 12 bases between the germline ends. This CDR3 spans 12 amino acids.

Note on this clone: The read is 3 residues too short to cover the CDR3 end, so that end is filled in from the germline J gene. The rearrangement uses TRBV18 and TRBJ1-5, with 9 bases lining up with TRBD1. This CDR3 spans 17 amino acids. V shed 6 bases, J shed 4 bases, and the junction held 13 bases outside the gene matches. Germline V CDR1 and CDR2: KGHSH, LQKENI. The DNA read from the CDR3 is TGTGCCAGCTCTCCCACCTCAACAGGGGGCTGGAATCAGCCC. Its translation: CASSPTSTGGWNQP. The CDR3, in full, reads CASSPTSTGGWNQPQHF.

This clone was observed a handful of times. The read gets to within 3 residues of the CDR3 end, and the germline J gene fills in the rest. The chain recombines TRBV2 with TRBJ2-1; 14 positions agree with TRBD2. This CDR3 is 15 amino acids long. The V gene end was trimmed by 6 bases and the J gene end by 4 bases; junction bases not matched to a gene: 2. CDR1 and CDR2 from the germline V gene are SNHLY and FYNNEI. CDR3 sequence: CASRRTSGGYNEQFF. The part of the CDR3 DNA that was read is TGTGCCAGCAGACGGACTAGCGGGGGGTACAATGAG. Full variable domain (remainder filled in from reference TRBV2 and TRBJ2-1): EPEVTQTPSHQVTQMGQEVILRCVPISNHLYFYWYRQILGQKVEFLVSFYNNEISEKSEIFDDQFSVERPDGSNFTLKIRSTKLEDSAMYFCASRRTSGGYNEQFFGPGTRLTVL.

This clone was recorded at least ten times. Coverage ceases 3 residues before the CDR3 finishes, and the germline J gene fills in the end. The rearrangement links TRBV10-1 to TRBJ2-1; tentatively, D is TRBD1 (5 bases). Germline CDR1 reads WNHNN; CDR2 reads SYGVQD (reference sequence). The CDR3 is made up of 14 amino acids. V was clipped by 2 bases and J by 0 bases, with 5 bases between them. Incomplete CDR3 DNA: TGCGCCAGCAGTGAGGACAGCTCCTACAATGAG. It is translated as CASSEDSSYNE. The CDR3 as a whole reads CASSEDSSYNEQFF.

This clone was counted many times. The DNA ends 3 residues before the CDR3 does, and the rest of the CDR3 is filled in from the germline J gene. Other DNA variants within this sample encode the same CDR3. The chain links TRBV5-5 to TRBJ2-5; D is possibly TRBD2 (5 bases). CDR3 length equals 15 residues. V was cut by 2 bases and J by 3 bases, with 14 bases left in between. Germline assignment: CDR1 SGHKS and CDR2 YYEKEE (reference sequence). The CDR3 is CASSFARGMEETQYF. The sequenced part of the CDR3 DNA is TGTGCCAGCAGCTTTGCCCGGGGTATGGAAGAGACC.